This TCR beta chain was observed in a study of blood T cell repertoires in COVID-19. Study overall: PBMCs, B-cell-depleted T cells, or T cells provided the cDNA or gDNA that made up the material.

Recovered Cohort 3 donors showed two negative PCRs, clearance, or symptom resolution. In the original processing: Nucleated cell counts were estimated from reference gene primer amplification. The data were produced by immunoSEQ multiplex PCR, yet TCRdb's version contains in-frame clones alone and is incomplete. That table furnishes V, J and clone size, whereas the DNA furnished D and trimming. Of approximately 290,000 clones listed, approximately 85% are singletons. CDR1 and CDR2 from the germline V gene are SQVTM and ANQGSEA. V dropped 4 bases and J dropped 5; count of bases not matched to a gene: 11. CDR3 length: 16 residues.

Sequenced sample: PBMCs or T cells enriched from blood (not recorded which). This clonotype was sampled from a woman aged 25 to 39 who had recovered from COVID-19. The chain joins TRBV29-1 to TRBJ1-2; 12 bases map to TRBD1. The CDR3 nucleotides read TGCAGCGTTGTCCGGGACAGGGGGCGAGGGATGTATGGCTACACCTTC. It encodes CSVVRDRGRGMYGYTF. The full variable domain, its missing parts supplied by reference TRBV29-1 and TRBJ1-2, is SAVISQKPSRDICQRGTSLTIQCQVDSQVTMMFWYRQQPGQSLTLIATANQGSEATYESGFVIDKFPISRPNLTFSTLTVSNMSPEDSSIYLCSVVRDRGRGMYGYTFGSGTRLTVV.